The source of this T cell receptor beta chain is a study of T cells after yellow fever vaccination. The TCR cDNA carried a universal primer site and UMIs from 5'RACE template switching. TCRdb ran MiXCR on the 5' RACE reads and lists one entry per CDR3 protein. The profile covers roughly 70,000 distinct CDR3 sequences, with over 7.5% appearing a single time and more than 35% taken by the ten largest. V shed 5 bases and J shed 6 bases, with 11 bases lying between them. Germline CDR1 MNHEY, CDR2 SVGAGI. The CDR3 has 12 residues. Note on this clonotype: The antigen is undetermined.

General observations from the study: Contamination by abundant bulk-population clonotypes could be present in FACS-sorted repertoires. Booster samples showed a return of most primary-vaccination clones (almost 97% CD4, approximately 90% CD8). Though weaker, the secondary response peaked faster, on day 5 versus 15.

V is TRBV6-5 and J is TRBJ2-7; D may correspond to TRBD1 or TRBD2 (5 bases each). Material: CD8+ T cells sorted from PBMCs, obtained on the day of the yellow fever booster vaccination. The clonotype originates from a man aged 30 to 39 who received the YFV17D yellow fever vaccine. CDR3 region: CASSNDGTEQYF. CDR3 sequence (DNA): TGTGCCAGCAGTAATGACGGGACCGAGCAGTACTTC.